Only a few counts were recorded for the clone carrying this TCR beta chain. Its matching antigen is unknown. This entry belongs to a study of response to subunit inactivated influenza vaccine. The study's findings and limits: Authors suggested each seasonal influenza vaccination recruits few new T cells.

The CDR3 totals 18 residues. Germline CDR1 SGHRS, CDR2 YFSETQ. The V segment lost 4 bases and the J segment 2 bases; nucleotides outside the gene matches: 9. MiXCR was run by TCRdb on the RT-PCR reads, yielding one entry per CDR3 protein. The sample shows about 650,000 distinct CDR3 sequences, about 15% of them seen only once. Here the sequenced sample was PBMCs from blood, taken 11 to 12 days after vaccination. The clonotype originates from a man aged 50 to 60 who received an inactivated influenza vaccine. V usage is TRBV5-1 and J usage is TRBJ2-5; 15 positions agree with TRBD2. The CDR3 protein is CASSLTGTSGRPQETQYF. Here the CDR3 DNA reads TGCGCCAGCAGCCTAACCGGGACTAGCGGGAGGCCACAAGAGACCCAGTACTTC. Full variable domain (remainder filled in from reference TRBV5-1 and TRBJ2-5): KAGVTQTPRYLIKTRGQQVTLSCSPISGHRSVSWYQQTPGQGLQFLFEYFSETQRNKGNFPGRFSGRQFSNSRSEMNVSTLELGDSALYLCASSLTGTSGRPQETQYFGPGTRLLVL.